This passage covers 10 T cell receptor beta chains from one sample sequenced in a study of blood T cell repertoires in COVID-19. TCRdb keeps only in-frame clones here, not all; method: immunoSEQ multiplex PCR. This sample has some 200,000 clones; roughly 80% occur once, and the top ten carry over 2.5%. Material: peripheral blood. All receptors derive from a human donor with acute or convalescent COVID-19. The donor label of this sample is uncertain.

The chain combines TRBV6-5 with TRBJ2-7; tentative D call: TRBD1 (6 bases). Trimming left V 0 bases short and J 4 bases short, with 10 bases between. Germline CDR1 is MNHEY and CDR2 is SVGAGI. The CDR3 is 14 residues long. The CDR3 nucleotides are TGTGCCAGCAGTTACTCCAAACAGGGATACGAGCAGTACTTC. It codes for CASSYSKQGYEQYF.

This chain joins TRBV1 and TRBJ1-1. TRBV1 is given as a pseudogene. The CDR3 covers 13 residues. The CDR3 here is CTSLSKGLRGAFF. CDR3 nucleotides: TGCACCAGCTTGAGTAAGGGACTCCGCGGGGCTTTCTTT.

V gene TRBV5-1 combines with J gene TRBJ2-1, with a tentative D call TRBD1 (6 bases). The CDR3 length is 15 residues. From germline, CDR1 is SGHRS and CDR2 YFSETQ. Between the trimmed V and J ends, which lost 3 bases and 4 bases, there was a span of 14 bases. The CDR3 sequence: CASSSSGTQYNEQFF. The CDR3 DNA reads TGCGCCAGCAGCTCCTCCGGGACACAATACAATGAGCAGTTCTTC.

The V gene is TRBV9, the J gene TRBJ2-5; 7 bases agree with TRBD1. This CDR3 comprises 14 residues. Germline V gives CDR1 SGDLS, CDR2 YYNGEE. Trimming at V came to 2 bases and at J to 1 base, leaving 2 bases not matched to a gene. The CDR3 DNA reads TGTGCCAGCAGCGTGAACAGGGGCCAAGAGACCCAGTACTTC. This gives the protein CASSVNRGQETQYF.

The genes are TRBV7-9 and TRBJ2-7; tentative D call: TRBD2 (6 bases). The CDR3 has 13 residues. CDR1 SEHNR and CDR2 FQNEAQ come from the germline V gene (reference sequence). The V end was cut by 1 base, the J end by 3 bases, with 7 bases between. CDR3 region: CASSLEEGYEQYF. CDR3 bases: TGTGCCAGCAGCTTAGAGGAGGGCTACGAGCAGTACTTC.

The rearrangement joins TRBV12-3 or TRBV12-4 to TRBJ2-7; 7 positions agree with TRBD1. CDR3 length equals 13 residues. With V trimmed by 8 bases and J by 1 base, 5 bases remained unmatched. The CDR3 spells CASGTADSYEQYF. CDR3 sequence (DNA): TGTGCCAGCGGGACAGCCGATTCCTACGAGCAGTACTTC.

The V and J genes are TRBV5-1 and TRBJ1-2, with 8 positions matching TRBD1. CDR3 length: 14 residues. Germline V CDR1 and CDR2: SGHRS, YFSETQ. V shed 0 bases and J 7 bases; nucleotides not matched to a gene: 5. The CDR3 region is CASSLGQGASGYTF. The DNA of the CDR3 is TGCGCCAGCAGCTTGGGGCAGGGGGCTTCTGGCTACACCTTC.

J is TRBJ2-7 and V is TRBV3-1 (or the pseudogene TRBV3-2); maybe TRBD2 (5 bases). This CDR3 is built from 12 residues. CDR1 is LGHDT and CDR2 is YNNKEL in the germline V gene (reference sequence). V lost 3 bases to trimming and J lost 3 bases, with 6 bases between them. The CDR3: CASSHEGYEQYF. The CDR3 nucleotides read TGTGCCAGCAGCCACGAGGGCTACGAGCAGTACTTC.

The chain links TRBV5-1 to TRBJ1-6; no firm D call. The CDR3 spans 18 residues. The V end lost 2 bases, the J end lost 0 bases, and 15 bases lay between the germline ends. CDR1 and CDR2 from the germline V gene are SGHRS and YFSETQ. The CDR3 loop is CASSLEPQSGSYNSPLHF. The DNA for the CDR3 is TGCGCCAGCAGCTTAGAACCGCAATCCGGCTCCTATAATTCACCCCTCCACTTT.

The rearrangement uses TRBV5-1 and TRBJ2-5; D may be TRBD2 (6 bases). The CDR3 is 16 residues long. The V gene lost 0 bases and the J gene lost 1 base, with 13 bases spanning the gap. CDR1 SGHRS and CDR2 YFSETQ come from the germline V gene. This CDR3 reads CASSLAGVSGQETQYF. CDR3 coding DNA: TGCGCCAGCAGCTTGGCGGGAGTTTCGGGCCAAGAGACCCAGTACTTC. Full variable domain (missing parts from reference TRBV5-1 and TRBJ2-5): KAGVTQTPRYLIKTRGQQVTLSCSPISGHRSVSWYQQTPGQGLQFLFEYFSETQRNKGNFPGRFSGRQFSNSRSEMNVSTLELGDSALYLCASSLAGVSGQETQYFGPGTRLLVL.